This T cell receptor (beta chain) was captured by sequencing in a study of CD8 T cells in Susac syndrome. As for the study in general: When blood was drawn, patients with Susac syndrome were on intravenous immunoglobulin alone, on corticosteroids, or therapy-naive.

Trimming removed 4 bases from V and 3 bases from J; junction bases left unmatched: 7. This CDR3 is built from 17 residues. CDR1 is SGHDN, CDR2 FVKESK, per germline. This clonotype was seen only a few times. Negative isolation yielded CD4+ and CD8+ T cells, and FACS enriched TEMRA cells. Roughly 0.45 to 1 ug RNA was reverse transcribed with random hexamers. TCRdb called the immunoSEQ multiplex PCR reads again in MiXCR, with one record for every CDR3 protein. The sample yields under 250,000 distinct CDR3 sequences, about 94% seen once. Sequenced sample: CD4+ T cells from PBMCs. The TCR comes from a human donor with Susac syndrome. The chain uses TRBV14 and TRBJ2-3; 13 positions agree with TRBD2. The CDR3 DNA sequence: TGTGCCAGCAGCCGGACCCCGGGACTAGCGGGAACAGATACGCAGTATTTT. It codes for CASSRTPGLAGTDTQYF.